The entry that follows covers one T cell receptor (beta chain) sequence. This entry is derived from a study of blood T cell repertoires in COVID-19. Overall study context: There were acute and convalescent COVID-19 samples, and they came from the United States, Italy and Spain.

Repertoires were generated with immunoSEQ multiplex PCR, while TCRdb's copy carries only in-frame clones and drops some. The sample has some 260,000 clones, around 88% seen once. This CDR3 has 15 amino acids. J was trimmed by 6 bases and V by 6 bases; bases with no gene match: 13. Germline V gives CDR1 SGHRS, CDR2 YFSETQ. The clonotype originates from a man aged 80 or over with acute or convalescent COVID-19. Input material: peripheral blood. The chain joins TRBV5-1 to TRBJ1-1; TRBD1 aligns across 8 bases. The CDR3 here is CASTRDRTGFSEAFF. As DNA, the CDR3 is TGCGCCAGCACACGGGACCGGACAGGGTTCTCTGAAGCTTTCTTT.